A selection of T cell receptor beta chains follows, all from one sample in a study of identical twins. One entry per CDR3 protein, called by TCRdb with MiXCR from the 5' RACE reads. The top ten hold 0.48% of the sample, which has approximately 550,000 distinct CDR3 sequences, about a fifth seen once. The same data also went into a second study, on yellow fever vaccine responses in identical twins.

Specimen: CD4+ T cells sorted from blood. These receptors came from a woman under 30 in good health. Both conserved end residues are part of each CDR3. A D gene is named only where the DNA matches it firmly. Not every row has a clone size; where given, it reads once, few, many or a size class.

.	.	TRBV6-1	TRBJ2-5	CASSEGPIETQYF	TGTGCCAGCAGTGAAGGGCCCATAGAGACCCAGTACTTC
.	.	TRBV20-1	TRBJ2-1	CSARRRTVSYNEQFF	TGCAGTGCGAGAAGAAGGACCGTCTCCTACAATGAGCAGTTCTTC
few	TRBD2	TRBV7-2	TRBJ2-3	CASSSGLNPDTQYF	TGTGCCAGCAGCTCGGGACTAAACCCAGATACGCAGTATTTT
.	TRBD1	TRBV6-1	TRBJ1-2	CASSEVQGASGYTF	TGTGCCAGCAGTGAAGTGCAGGGGGCGAGTGGCTACACCTTC
.	TRBD1	TRBV28	TRBJ2-7	CASSSFIEGAYEQYF	TGTGCCAGCAGCTCCTTTATCGAGGGGGCTTACGAGCAGTACTTC
few	.	TRBV24-1	TRBJ2-5	CATSDSPGVIQETQYF	TGTGCCACCAGTGATTCCCCAGGTGTCATCCAAGAGACCCAGTACTTC
.	TRBD1	TRBV5-5	TRBJ1-1	CASSLGDRGLEAFF	TGTGCCAGCAGCTTGGGGGACAGGGGGCTTGAAGCTTTCTTT
few	.	TRBV5-1	TRBJ2-3	CASSLPGGGPTDTQYF	TGCGCCAGCAGCCTCCCTGGTGGGGGGCCGACAGATACGCAGTATTTT
few	TRBD1	TRBV20-1	TRBJ1-5	CSARGGRGLNQPQHF	TGCAGTGCTAGAGGGGGCAGGGGGCTAAATCAGCCCCAGCATTTT
few	TRBD1	TRBV10-3	TRBJ2-1	CAITGQLPSSYNEQFF	TGTGCCATCACGGGACAGTTGCCCAGCTCCTACAATGAGCAGTTCTTC
.	TRBD1	TRBV7-3	TRBJ1-1	CASSTSTGKGAEAFF	TGTGCCAGCAGCACGTCGACAGGGAAGGGAGCTGAAGCTTTCTTT
.	.	TRBV5-1	TRBJ2-5	CASSPESPETQYF	TGCGCCAGCAGCCCGGAGTCCCCAGAGACCCAGTACTTC
few	TRBD1	TRBV5-1	TRBJ2-3	CASSSDRATDTQYF	TGCGCCAGCAGCTCGGACAGGGCCACAGATACGCAGTATTTT
.	.	TRBV19	TRBJ2-7	CASSPWTLMSSYEQYF	TGTGCCAGTAGTCCTTGGACTCTGATGAGCTCCTACGAGCAGTACTTC
.	.	TRBV5-4	TRBJ2-2	CASSLGAGRTGELFF	TGTGCCAGCAGCTTGGGGGCAGGGCGCACCGGGGAGCTGTTTTTT
few	.	TRBV4-1	TRBJ2-3	CASSQDLGNTDTQYF	TGCGCCAGCAGCCAAGATCTTGGAAACACAGATACGCAGTATTTT
few	.	TRBV6-1	TRBJ2-7	CASRGGHLPYEQYF	TGTGCCAGCAGGGGGGGACACCTCCCCTACGAGCAGTACTTC
.	TRBD2	TRBV11-3	TRBJ2-4	CASSLGAGGSIKNIQYF	TGTGCCAGCAGCTTAGGAGCGGGAGGGAGTATAAAAAACATTCAGTACTTC
many	.	TRBV25-1	TRBJ2-3	CASSGLFGTDTQYF	TGTGCCAGCAGCGGGTTGTTCGGCACAGATACGCAGTATTTT
.	.	TRBV27	TRBJ2-7	CASSSRRLAYEQYF	TGTGCCAGCAGTTCTAGGAGACTTGCCTACGAGCAGTACTTC
.	TRBD1	TRBV20-1	TRBJ1-1	CSAPGQGASTEAFF	TGCAGTGCTCCCGGACAGGGGGCGAGCACTGAAGCTTTCTTT
many	.	TRBV12-3/TRBV12-4	TRBJ1-3	CASSLISGNTIYF	TGTGCCAGCAGTTTAATATCTGGAAACACCATATATTTT
.	.	TRBV6-1	TRBJ2-7	CASSSAGAFEQYF	TGTGCCAGCAGCTCCGCGGGGGCTTTCGAGCAGTACTTC
.	.	TRBV7-9	TRBJ1-5	CASSLADYSNQPQHF	TGTGCCAGCAGCTTAGCCGATTATAGCAATCAGCCCCAGCATTTT
many	TRBD1	TRBV12-3/TRBV12-4	TRBJ1-5	CASSLDRPGNQPQHF	TGTGCCAGCAGCCTGGACAGGCCGGGAAATCAGCCCCAGCATTTT
few	.	TRBV3-1	TRBJ2-1	CASSQAGVLIYNEQFF	TGTGCCAGCAGCCAAGCGGGGGTACTAATTTACAATGAGCAGTTCTTC
.	.	TRBV10-3	TRBJ1-1	CAISEREGPVEAFF	TGTGCCATCAGTGAGAGGGAGGGTCCGGTTGAAGCTTTCTTT
.	TRBD1	TRBV6-5	TRBJ2-5	CASSYSGQGARTETQYF	TGTGCCAGCAGTTACAGTGGACAGGGGGCGCGGACGGAGACCCAGTACTTC
few	.	TRBV4-2	TRBJ2-3	CASSRAPGAVMSTDTQYF	TGTGCCAGCAGCCGAGCACCGGGAGCGGTAATGAGCACAGATACGCAGTATTTT
few	TRBD1	TRBV3-1	TRBJ2-3	CASSQATGAPTDTQYF	TGTGCCAGCAGCCAAGCGACAGGGGCCCCCACAGATACGCAGTATTTT
.	.	TRBV11-3	TRBJ2-3	CASSGRGTQYF	TGTGCCAGCAGTGGCCGAGGTACGCAGTATTTT
few	.	TRBV5-1	TRBJ2-7	CASSISGYSYEQYF	TGCGCCAGCAGCATCTCAGGATACTCCTACGAGCAGTACTTC
.	.	TRBV12-3/TRBV12-4	TRBJ1-2	CASSPTGSYYGYTF	TGTGCCAGCAGTCCTACCGGGTCCTACTATGGCTACACCTTC
.	.	TRBV7-9	TRBJ1-2	CASSSRDRGAYGYTF	TGTGCCAGCAGCTCCCGGGACCGAGGGGCCTATGGCTACACCTTC
.	.	TRBV10-3	TRBJ2-7	CAIRDSGHSYEQYF	TGTGCCATCAGAGATTCGGGACATAGCTACGAGCAGTACTTC
.	TRBD2	TRBV24-1	TRBJ2-3	CATSGPTSGIADTQYF	TGTGCCACCAGTGGCCCAACTAGCGGGATTGCAGATACGCAGTATTTT
few	.	TRBV10-1	TRBJ2-2	CASSENLGTGELFF	TGCGCCAGCAGTGAAAACCTGGGGACCGGGGAGCTGTTTTTT
.	TRBD1	TRBV10-3	TRBJ2-2	CATTGTGRHTGELFF	TGTGCCACCACGGGGACAGGTCGGCACACCGGGGAGCTGTTTTTT
.	.	TRBV24-1	TRBJ2-5	CATSDPARGETQYF	TGTGCCACCAGTGATCCGGCTAGGGGAGAGACCCAGTACTTC
.	TRBD2	TRBV4-1	TRBJ2-5	CASSQVVAGGSGETQYF	TGCGCCAGCAGCCAAGTGGTAGCGGGGGGCTCCGGGGAGACCCAGTACTTC
.	.	TRBV6-1	TRBJ2-1	CASRGAWDNEQFF	TGTGCCTCGAGGGGTGCCTGGGACAATGAGCAGTTCTTC
.	TRBD2	TRBV25-1	TRBJ2-2	CASSEPGGGPFTGELFF	TGTGCCAGCAGTGAACCCGGCGGGGGACCCTTCACCGGGGAGCTGTTTTTT
.	TRBD2	TRBV18	TRBJ2-7	CASSTPGLAANYEQYF	TGTGCCAGCTCAACCCCGGGACTAGCGGCTAACTACGAGCAGTACTTC
.	.	TRBV18	TRBJ1-3	CASSPIKSSGNTIYF	TGTGCCAGCTCACCAATAAAGAGCTCTGGAAACACCATATATTTT
.	.	TRBV6-5	TRBJ2-3	CASSWGRGVSTDTQYF	TGTGCCAGCAGTTGGGGCAGGGGCGTAAGCACAGATACGCAGTATTTT
many	.	TRBV12-3/TRBV12-4	TRBJ2-7	CASSRRTEARYEQYF	TGTGCCAGCAGTCGCCGGACAGAGGCCAGATACGAGCAGTACTTC
few	.	TRBV10-2	TRBJ1-1	CASRAGTSFYMNTEAFF	TGCGCCAGCAGGGCCGGGACTTCTTTTTACATGAACACTGAAGCTTTCTTT
.	TRBD1	TRBV27	TRBJ2-1	CASTGQGWVEQFF	TGTGCCAGCACGGGACAGGGGTGGGTTGAGCAGTTCTTC
.	TRBD2	TRBV20-1	TRBJ2-7	CSAKRGGDYEQYF	TGCAGTGCGAAACGGGGGGGGGACTACGAGCAGTACTTC
few	.	TRBV5-1	TRBJ1-1	CASSSDTPNTEAFF	TGCGCCAGCAGCAGCGACACTCCGAACACTGAAGCTTTCTTT
.	TRBD1	TRBV2	TRBJ2-7	CASSETSTGGREQYF	TGTGCCAGCAGTGAAACATCGACAGGGGGCCGCGAGCAGTACTTC
few	TRBD1	TRBV10-2	TRBJ1-6	CASSLQGANSPLHF	TGCGCCAGCAGTCTCCAGGGGGCTAATTCACCCCTCCACTTT
.	TRBD2	TRBV20-1	TRBJ2-7	CSATETSSSQIPYEQYF	TGCAGTGCCACGGAGACTAGCTCATCGCAGATTCCCTACGAGCAGTACTTC
many	.	TRBV5-1	TRBJ2-4	CASSLPDGAKNIQYF	TGCGCCAGCAGCTTGCCGGACGGAGCCAAAAACATTCAGTACTTC
few	TRBD2	TRBV20-1	TRBJ2-3	CSARPLAGEGTDTQYF	TGCAGTGCTAGGCCTCTAGCGGGAGAGGGGACAGATACGCAGTATTTT
.	TRBD1	TRBV27	TRBJ2-3	CASSRGTGVPREQYF	TGTGCCAGCAGTCGCGGGACAGGGGTCCCTAGGGAGCAGTATTTT
.	.	TRBV12-3/TRBV12-4	TRBJ1-5	CASSVDSYNQPQHF	TGTGCCAGCAGTGTAGACAGTTACAATCAGCCCCAGCATTTT